This T cell receptor beta chain is drawn from a study of radiotherapy plus CTLA-4 blockade in lung cancer. Whole-study findings and limits: Tumor-origin TCR clones grew in blood after radiotherapy plus ipilimumab.

Germline values: CDR1 SGDLS, CDR2 YYNGEE. The CDR3 contains 15 residues. V lost 4 bases and J lost 4; bases outside the gene matches: 7. As for this clone: Antigen: not known.

Patients in the study, people with chemo-refractory metastatic non-small-cell lung cancer, received focal radiation plus ipilimumab CTLA-4 blockade. Libraries were prepared by immunoSEQ multiplex PCR; TCRdb keeps only in-frame clonotypes and omits some of them. The data contain around 110,000 clones, 75% to 90% of them seen just once; the ten biggest clones take up 5.5% to 8%. This chain uses TRBV9 with TRBJ2-1; 8 bases match TRBD2. The TCR comes from a human donor with non-small cell lung cancer that progressed on radiotherapy plus ipilimumab. Sequencing was performed on peripheral blood, taken from a patient treated with radiotherapy plus ipilimumab. CDR3 in amino acids: CASSPGTSIYNEQFF. CDR3 nucleotides: TGTGCCAGCAGCCCCGGGACTAGTATTTACAATGAGCAGTTCTTC.